This T cell receptor beta chain derives from a study of blood T cell repertoires in COVID-19. Across the study: COVID-19 samples collected from the United States, Italy and Spain covered acute and convalescent phases.

Generated by immunoSEQ multiplex PCR, the TCRdb table keeps only in-frame clones and is missing some. The sample contains about 260,000 clones, over 75% of which appear only once. This CDR3 is built from 15 residues. CDR1 and CDR2 from the germline V gene are SGHRS and YFSETQ. This clone showed up just a few times. The junction departs from germline at one end; a sequencing error may be responsible. This clonotype was sampled from a woman aged 40 to 49 who had been exposed to COVID-19. The sequenced material came from PBMCs or T cells enriched from blood (not recorded which). The rearrangement uses TRBV5-1 and TRBJ1-4, with 8 positions matching TRBD1. CDR3 protein: CASSFLGTGGEKLFF. CDR3 in DNA: TGTGCCAGCAGCTTTCTTGGGACAGGAGGGGAAAAACTGTTTTTT. Variable domain in full (rest from reference TRBV5-1 and TRBJ1-4): KAGVTQTPRYLIKTRGQQVTLSCSPISGHRSVSWYQQTPGQGLQFLFEYFSETQRNKGNFPGRFSGRQFSNSRSEMNVSTLELGDSALYLCASSFLGTGGEKLFFGSGTQLSVL.